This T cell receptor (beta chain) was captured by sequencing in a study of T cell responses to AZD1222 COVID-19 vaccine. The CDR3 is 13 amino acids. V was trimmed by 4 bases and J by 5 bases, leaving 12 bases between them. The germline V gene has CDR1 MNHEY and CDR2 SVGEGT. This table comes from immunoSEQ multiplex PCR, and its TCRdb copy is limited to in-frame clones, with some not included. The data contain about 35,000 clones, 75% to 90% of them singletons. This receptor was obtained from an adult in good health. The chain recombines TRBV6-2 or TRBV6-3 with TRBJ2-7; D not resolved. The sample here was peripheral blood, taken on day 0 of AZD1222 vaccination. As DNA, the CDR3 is TGTGCCAGCAGTTCCCCCGAGGTCAACGAGCAGTACTTC. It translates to CASSSPEVNEQYF.